The T cell receptor beta chain described here comes from a study of cytotoxic CD8 clonotypes in ibrutinib-treated CLL. Study-wide context: The study included approximately 12 relapsed/refractory and 15 treatment-naive patients; fewer than 18 had IGHV unmutated disease.

Cryopreserved PBMCs supplied 2 to 2.5 micrograms of genomic DNA for TCR beta libraries. Findings and limits, study-wide: Timing of sampling differed between sustained-remission and progressing patients. Under therapy, public clonotypes either contracted or stayed stable, and they were uncommon.

Generated by immunoSEQ multiplex PCR, the TCRdb table keeps only in-frame clones and is missing some. Among approximately 150,000 clones, nearly 90% were seen once, and the ten largest hold approximately 3%. A word on this clone: Its specificity is unknown. This specimen includes other DNA sequences encoding the same CDR3.

Germline V gives CDR1 ENHRY, CDR2 SYGVKD. This CDR3 region has 14 residues. Germline trimming cut 4 bases from V and 0 bases from J; bases unmatched to any gene: 0. This sequence was found in a human donor with chronic lymphocytic leukemia. V gene TRBV10-3 combines with J gene TRBJ2-7, with 10 positions matching TRBD2. Material: PBMCs, obtained at disease progression, from a patient treated with ibrutinib. The DNA for the CDR3 is TGTGCCATCAGTGGGACTAGCGGCTCCTACGAGCAGTACTTC. Its translation: CAISGTSGSYEQYF.